The rows below give T cell receptor beta chains drawn from one sample of a study of blood T cell repertoires in COVID-19. TCRdb keeps only in-frame clones here, not all; method: immunoSEQ multiplex PCR. The sample lists approximately 180,000 clones; roughly 87% were seen once. The sequenced sample consisted of peripheral blood. The receptors shown here come from a woman in her fifties or sixties with acute or convalescent COVID-19. Both conserved end residues are part of each CDR3. The D gene is left open where the match is weak. Size values are once, few and many counts, or a class for expanded clones, and some rows have none.

TRBJ2-3 . TRBV4-1 . CASSRWGGTDTQYF TGCGCCAGCAGCCGCTGGGGCGGCACAGATACGCAGTATTTT
TRBJ2-2 . TRBV7-2 . CASSLGPSPRGRELFF TGTGCCAGCAGCTTAGGCCCAAGCCCGAGAGGGCGGGAGCTGTTTTTT
TRBJ2-3 . TRBV6-5 . CASSSYTQAFTDTQYF TGTGCCAGCAGTTCCTACACCCAGGCTTTCACAGATACGCAGTATTTT
TRBJ1-5 . TRBV18 . CASSPWIGEDQPQHF TGTGCCAGCTCACCCTGGATTGGAGAGGATCAGCCCCAGCATTTT
TRBJ2-5 . TRBV4-1 . CASSRGPQETQYF TGCGCCAGCAGCCGGGGGCCCCAAGAGACCCAGTACTTC
TRBJ2-7 TRBD1 TRBV29-1 . CSVVNRGEQYF TGCAGCGTCGTAAACAGGGGCGAGCAGTACTTC
TRBJ2-3 TRBD1 TRBV15 . CATSRSGQEITDTQYF TGTGCCACCAGCAGGTCGGGACAGGAGATAACAGATACGCAGTATTTT
TRBJ1-1 . TRBV9 . CASSGLSTEAFF TGTGCCAGCAGCGGTTTGAGTACTGAAGCTTTCTTT
TRBJ2-1 TRBD2 TRBV6-4 . CASSQHGTSGMVQFF TGTGCCAGCAGCCAACACGGGACTAGCGGGATGGTGCAGTTCTTC
TRBJ2-5 . TRBV5-4 . CASSSRGGQETQYF TGTGCCAGCAGCTCCCGTGGAGGGCAAGAGACCCAGTACTTC
TRBJ2-2 TRBD2 TRBV5-1 once CASIKTSGSGELFF TGCGCCAGCATCAAGACTAGCGGTTCCGGGGAGCTGTTTTTT
TRBJ1-4 . TRBV27 . CASIRSFEKLFF TGTGCCAGCATACGTTCCTTCGAGAAACTGTTTTTT
TRBJ2-3 . TRBV10-3 . CAISGGSGTDTQYF TGTGCCATCAGTGGTGGTAGCGGCACAGATACGCAGTATTTT
TRBJ2-1 . TRBV3-1/TRBV3-2 . CASSQTGSYNEQFF TGTGCCAGCAGCCAAACGGGCTCCTACAATGAGCAGTTCTTC
TRBJ2-5 . TRBV5-1 . CASSFAGTPQETQYF TGCGCCAGCAGCTTTGCCGGGACACCACAAGAGACCCAGTACTTC
TRBJ1-6 TRBD1 TRBV20-1 . CSASPRQGNSPLHF TGCAGTGCTAGTCCGAGACAGGGAAATTCACCCCTCCACTTT
TRBJ2-1 . TRBV5-6 . CASSMDYSYNEQFF TGTGCCAGCAGCATGGACTATTCCTACAATGAGCAGTTCTTC
TRBJ2-7 TRBD2 TRBV5-1 . CASSFGVAGLNEQYF TGCGCCAGCAGCTTTGGTGTAGCGGGACTAAACGAGCAGTACTTC
TRBJ2-1 TRBD2 TRBV11-3 . CASSLDLVLLAGGPLFF TGTGCCAGCAGCTTAGATCTTGTTCTTTTAGCGGGAGGGCCACTGTTCTTC
TRBJ2-3 . TRBV6-5 . CASSYFREGTDTQYF TGTGCCAGCAGTTACTTCAGGGAGGGCACAGATACGCAGTATTTT
TRBJ2-2 TRBD1 TRBV18 . CASSRPGQGASGELFF TGTGCCAGCTCCCGGCCGGGACAGGGGGCGTCCGGGGAGCTGTTTTTT
TRBJ2-3 . TRBV29-1 . CSVESGGYSTDTQYF TGCAGCGTTGAGTCTGGAGGGTATAGCACAGATACGCAGTATTTT
TRBJ1-2 . TRBV4-1 few CASSQEFNSLFIYTF TGCGCCAGCAGCCAAGAATTTAACAGTCTTTTCATCTACACCTTC